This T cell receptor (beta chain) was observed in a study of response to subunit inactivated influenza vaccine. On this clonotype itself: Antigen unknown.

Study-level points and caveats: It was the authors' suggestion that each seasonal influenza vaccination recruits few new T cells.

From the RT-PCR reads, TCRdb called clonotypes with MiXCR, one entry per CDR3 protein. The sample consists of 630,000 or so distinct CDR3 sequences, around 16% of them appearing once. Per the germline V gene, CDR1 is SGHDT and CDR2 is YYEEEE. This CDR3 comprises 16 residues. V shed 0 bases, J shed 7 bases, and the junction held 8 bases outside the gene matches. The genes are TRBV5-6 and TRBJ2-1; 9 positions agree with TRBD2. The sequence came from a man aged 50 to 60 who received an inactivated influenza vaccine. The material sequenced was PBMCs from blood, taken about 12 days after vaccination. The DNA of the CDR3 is TGTGCCAGCAGCTTGGCGGGCGGGAGGGCCGGGAATGAGCAGTTCTTC. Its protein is CASSLAGGRAGNEQFF.